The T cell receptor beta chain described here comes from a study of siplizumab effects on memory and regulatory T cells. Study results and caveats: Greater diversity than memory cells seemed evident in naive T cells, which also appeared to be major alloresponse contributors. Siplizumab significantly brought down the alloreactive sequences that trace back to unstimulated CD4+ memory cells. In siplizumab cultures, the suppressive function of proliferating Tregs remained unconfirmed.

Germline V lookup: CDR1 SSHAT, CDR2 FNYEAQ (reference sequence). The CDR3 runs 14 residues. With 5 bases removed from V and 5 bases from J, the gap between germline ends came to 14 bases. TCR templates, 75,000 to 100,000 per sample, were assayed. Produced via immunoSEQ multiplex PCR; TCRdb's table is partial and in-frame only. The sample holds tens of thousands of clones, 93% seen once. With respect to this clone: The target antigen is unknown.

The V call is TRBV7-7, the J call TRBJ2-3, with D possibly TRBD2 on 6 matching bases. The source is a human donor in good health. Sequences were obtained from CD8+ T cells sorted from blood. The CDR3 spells CASSPLGGGDTQYF. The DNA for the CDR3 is TGTGCCAGCAGCCCTTTGGGAGGAGGAGATACGCAGTATTTT.